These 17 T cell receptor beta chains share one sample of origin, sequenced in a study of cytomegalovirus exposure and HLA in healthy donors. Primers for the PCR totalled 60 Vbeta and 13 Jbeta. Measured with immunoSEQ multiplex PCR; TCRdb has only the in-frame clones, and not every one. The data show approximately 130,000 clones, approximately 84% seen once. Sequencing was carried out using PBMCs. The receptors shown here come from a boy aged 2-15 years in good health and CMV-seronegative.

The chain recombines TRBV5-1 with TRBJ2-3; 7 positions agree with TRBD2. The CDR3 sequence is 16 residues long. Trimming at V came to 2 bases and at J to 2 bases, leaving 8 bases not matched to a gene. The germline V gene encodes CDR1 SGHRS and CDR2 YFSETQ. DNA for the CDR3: TGCGCCAGCAGCTTAAAGGCGGGGGAACTCACAGATACGCAGTATTTT. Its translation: CASSLKAGELTDTQYF.

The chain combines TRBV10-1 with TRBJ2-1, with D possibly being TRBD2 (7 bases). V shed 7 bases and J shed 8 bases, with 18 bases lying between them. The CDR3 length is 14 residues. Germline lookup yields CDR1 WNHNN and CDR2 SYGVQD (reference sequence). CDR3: CASIGGGGYDEQFF. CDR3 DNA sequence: TGCGCCAGCATTGGCGGGGGCGGGTATGATGAGCAGTTCTTC.

CDR3 sequence reads: CASSWTSDHSGETQYF. The DNA for the CDR3 is TGTGCCAGTAGCTGGACTAGCGACCATTCGGGAGAGACCCAGTACTTC. The V call is TRBV19, the J call TRBJ2-5, with TRBD2 matching 9 bases. V shed 6 bases, J shed 4 bases, and the junction held 12 bases outside the gene matches. CDR3 size: 16 residues. From germline, CDR1 is LNHDA and CDR2 SQIVND (reference sequence).

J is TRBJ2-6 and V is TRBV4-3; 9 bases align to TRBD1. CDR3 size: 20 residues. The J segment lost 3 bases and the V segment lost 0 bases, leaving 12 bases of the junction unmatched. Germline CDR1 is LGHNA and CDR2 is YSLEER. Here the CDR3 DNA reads TGCGCCAGCAGCCAAGAGACCGGACAGGGGAGGGTTAGTGGGGCCAACGTCCTGACTTTC. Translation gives CASSQETGQGRVSGANVLTF.

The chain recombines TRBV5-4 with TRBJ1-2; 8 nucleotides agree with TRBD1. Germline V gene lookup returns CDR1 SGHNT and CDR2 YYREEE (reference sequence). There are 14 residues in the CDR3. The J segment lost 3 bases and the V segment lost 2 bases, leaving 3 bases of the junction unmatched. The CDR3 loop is CASSLQGDHYGYTF. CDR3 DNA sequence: TGTGCCAGCAGCTTACAGGGGGACCACTATGGCTACACCTTC.

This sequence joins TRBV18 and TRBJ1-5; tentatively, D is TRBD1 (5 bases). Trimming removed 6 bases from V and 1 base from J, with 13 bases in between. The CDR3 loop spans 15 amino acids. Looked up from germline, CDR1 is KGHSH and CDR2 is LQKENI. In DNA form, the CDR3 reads TGTGCCAGCTCTCCGTTGGGGGGAAGCAATCAGCCCCAGCATTTT. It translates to CASSPLGGSNQPQHF.

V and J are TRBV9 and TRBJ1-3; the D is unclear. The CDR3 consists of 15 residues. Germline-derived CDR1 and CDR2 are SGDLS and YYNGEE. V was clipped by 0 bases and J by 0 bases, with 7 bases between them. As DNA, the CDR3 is TGTGCCAGCAGCGTAGGCGGCAACTCTGGAAACACCATATATTTT. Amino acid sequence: CASSVGGNSGNTIYF.

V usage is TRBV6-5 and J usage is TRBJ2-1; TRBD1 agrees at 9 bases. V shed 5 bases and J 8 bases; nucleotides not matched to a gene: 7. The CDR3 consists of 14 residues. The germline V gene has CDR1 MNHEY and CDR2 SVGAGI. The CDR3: CASSEWDRVDEQFF. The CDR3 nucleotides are TGTGCCAGCAGTGAATGGGACAGGGTAGATGAGCAGTTCTTC.

CDR3: CASSKGAPGGPETQYF. DNA for the CDR3: TGTGCCAGCAGCAAAGGGGCCCCCGGAGGTCCGGAGACCCAGTACTTC. The V gene is TRBV21-1, the J gene TRBJ2-5; no DNA check was done on the table's D call, TRBD2. TRBV21-1 corresponds to a pseudogene. The CDR3 runs 16 residues.

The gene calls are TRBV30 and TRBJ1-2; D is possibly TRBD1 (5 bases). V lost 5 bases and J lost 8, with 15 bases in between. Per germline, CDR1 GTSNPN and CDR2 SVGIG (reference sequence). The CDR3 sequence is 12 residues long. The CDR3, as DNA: TGTGCCTGGGAGAAGGGGATGGGGGGCTACACCTTC. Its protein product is CAWEKGMGGYTF.

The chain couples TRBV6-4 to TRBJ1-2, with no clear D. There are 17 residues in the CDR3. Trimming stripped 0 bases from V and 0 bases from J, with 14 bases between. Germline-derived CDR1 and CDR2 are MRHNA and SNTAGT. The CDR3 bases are TGTGCCAGCAGTGACTCAAGGCTAGGCAGCACTAACTATGGCTACACCTTC. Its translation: CASSDSRLGSTNYGYTF.

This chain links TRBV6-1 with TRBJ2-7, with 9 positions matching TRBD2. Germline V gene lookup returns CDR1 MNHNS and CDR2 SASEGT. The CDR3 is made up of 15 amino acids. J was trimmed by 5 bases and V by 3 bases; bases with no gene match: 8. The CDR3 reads CASSEMAGGPHEQYV. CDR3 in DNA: TGTGCCAGCAGTGAGATGGCGGGAGGGCCCCACGAGCAGTACGTC.

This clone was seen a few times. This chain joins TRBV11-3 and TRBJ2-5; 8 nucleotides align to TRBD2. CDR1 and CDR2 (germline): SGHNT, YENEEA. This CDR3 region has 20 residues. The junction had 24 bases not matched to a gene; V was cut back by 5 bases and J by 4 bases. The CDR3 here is CASSPTEKRGPQLILETQYF. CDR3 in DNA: TGTGCCAGCAGCCCTACAGAAAAGCGGGGGCCGCAACTAATTTTAGAGACCCAGTACTTC.

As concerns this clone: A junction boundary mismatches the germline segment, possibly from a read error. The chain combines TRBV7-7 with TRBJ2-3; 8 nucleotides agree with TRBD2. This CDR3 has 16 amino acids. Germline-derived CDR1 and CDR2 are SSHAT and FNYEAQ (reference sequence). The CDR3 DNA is TGTGCTAGCAGCTTAGGTCCTAGCGGGAGCACAGATACGCAGTATTTT. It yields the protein CASSLGPSGSTDTQYF. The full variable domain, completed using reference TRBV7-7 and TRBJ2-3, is GAGVSQSPRYKVTKRGQDVTLRCDPISSHATLYWYQQALGQGPEFLTYFNYEAQPDKSGLPSDRFSAERPEGSISTLTIQRTEQRDSAMYRCASSLGPSGSTDTQYFGPGTRLTVL.

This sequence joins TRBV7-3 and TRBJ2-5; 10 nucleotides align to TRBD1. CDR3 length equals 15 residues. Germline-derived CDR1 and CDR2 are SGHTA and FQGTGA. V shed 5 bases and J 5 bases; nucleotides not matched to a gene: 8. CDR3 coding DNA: TGTGCCAGCAGCCCGATGGGGACAGGGGAGGAGACCCAGTACTTC. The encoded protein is CASSPMGTGEETQYF.

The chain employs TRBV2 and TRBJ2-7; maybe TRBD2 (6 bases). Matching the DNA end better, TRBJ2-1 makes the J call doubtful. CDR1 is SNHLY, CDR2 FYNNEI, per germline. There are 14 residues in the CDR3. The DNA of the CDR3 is TGTGCCAGCAGGAATAGCGGCTCCTACAATGAGCAGTTCTTC. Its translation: CASRNSGSYNEQFF.

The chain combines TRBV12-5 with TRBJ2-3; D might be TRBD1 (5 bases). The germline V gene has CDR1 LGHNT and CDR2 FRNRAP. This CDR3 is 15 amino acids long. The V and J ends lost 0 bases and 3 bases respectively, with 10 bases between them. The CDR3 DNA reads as TGTGCTAGTGGTTTGGTACGTCAGGGAACAGATACGCAGTATTTT. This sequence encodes CASGLVRQGTDTQYF.